Listed here is a single T cell receptor (beta chain). The antigen remains unidentified. The V gene's germline CDR1 is SGHRS and CDR2 YFSETQ. CDR3 length equals 15 residues. V dropped 3 bases and J dropped 3; count of bases not matched to a gene: 5. The data were taken from a study of cytomegalovirus exposure and HLA in healthy donors. At the level of the study: Genotyping of hundreds of donors showed that 80% to 85% belonged to the Caucasian-associated ancestry cluster. Study findings and constraints: Equally common other TCR beta chains were less clonally expanded than HLA-associated ones, a later analysis found.

The PCR ran on 60 Vbeta and 13 Jbeta primers. The assay was immunoSEQ multiplex PCR, and TCRdb's table has in-frame clones only and misses some. The sample holds fewer than 200,000 clones, around 80% seen once. Material for sequencing was PBMCs. The chain carries TRBV5-1 and TRBJ2-4; 8 nucleotides agree with TRBD1. This TCR derives from a woman aged 18-35 years in good health and CMV-seronegative. CDR3 region: CASSSGQGDKNIQYF. The DNA for the CDR3 is TGCGCCAGCAGCTCCGGACAGGGTGACAAAAACATTCAGTACTTC.